This TCR beta chain was obtained from a study of radiation and T cells in renal cell carcinoma. Libraries were prepared by immunoSEQ multiplex PCR; TCRdb keeps only in-frame clonotypes and omits some of them. In the table there are around 26,000 clones, about 62% of which are singletons. Treatment specified: treatment-naive control, cytoreductive nephrectomy. Control tumors came from treatment-naive patients without prior radiation. This renal cell carcinoma was of the clear cell type. Sequenced control tumors were from about 11 males and a few females, median age roughly 53. Study results and caveats: Compared with controls, irradiated tumors showed greater TCR clonality.

CDR3 length: 15 amino acids. The V gene's germline CDR1 is MNHEY and CDR2 SVGAGI. Trimming cost V 5 bases and J 4 bases, with 15 bases left between them. Worth noting for this clone: Its specificity is not known.

The V call is TRBV6-5, the J call TRBJ2-1; D gene uncertain. The source material was tumor tissue, sampled from a patient whose treatment was nephrectomy without radiotherapy. The source is a man aged 40-55 years with renal cell carcinoma. The DNA of the CDR3 is TGTGCCAGCAGTCCCCGTCGTGAGGCTTACAATGAGCAGTTCTTC. Its protein product is CASSPRREAYNEQFF.